The following is a TCR beta chain sequence with its context. Compared with germline, one end of the junction differs, possibly owing to a read error. The entry originates in a study of T-cell reconstitution after alpha-beta-depleted transplantation in children. Germline V gene sequence: CDR1 SGHRS, CDR2 YFSETQ. CDR3 length equals 15 residues. This sample's TCRbeta library carried unique molecular identifier barcodes. MiXCR, run by TCRdb on the PCR reads, gives a single entry per CDR3 protein. The sample lists approximately 510,000 distinct CDR3 sequences, approximately 16% seen once, with 3.3% in the top ten.

The sample was PBMCs from the stem cell graft donor, taken from the stem cell graft. The clonotype was recovered from a human donor who donated a stem cell graft to a child with acute lymphoblastic leukemia. This chain links TRBV5-1 with TRBJ2-1, with a tentative D call TRBD1 (5 bases). The CDR3 bases are TGCGCCAGCAGCTCTCACCCGCCAGGGTACAGTGAGCAGTTCTTC. Translation: CASSSHPPGYSEQFF.